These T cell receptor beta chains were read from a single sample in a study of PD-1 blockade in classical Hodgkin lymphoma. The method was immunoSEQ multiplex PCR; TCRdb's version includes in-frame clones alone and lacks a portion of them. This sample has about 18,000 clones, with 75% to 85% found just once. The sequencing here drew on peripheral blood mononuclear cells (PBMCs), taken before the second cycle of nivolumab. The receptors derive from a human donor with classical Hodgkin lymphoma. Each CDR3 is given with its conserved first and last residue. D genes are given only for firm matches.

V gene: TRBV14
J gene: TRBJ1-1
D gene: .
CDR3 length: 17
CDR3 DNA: TGTGCCAGCAGCCAAGATCCTTTCGGGGCGATGAACACTGAAGCTTTCTTT
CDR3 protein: CASSQDPFGAMNTEAFF

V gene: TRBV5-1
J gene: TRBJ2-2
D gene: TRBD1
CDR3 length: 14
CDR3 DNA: TGCGCCAGCAGCTTGGAGACAGGGGCCCAGTGGCTGTTTTTT
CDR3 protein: CASSLETGAQWLFF

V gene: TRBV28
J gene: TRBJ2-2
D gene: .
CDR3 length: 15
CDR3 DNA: TGTGCCAGCAGTTTCGGGGGAGGGAACACCGGGGAGCTGTTTTTT
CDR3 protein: CASSFGGGNTGELFF

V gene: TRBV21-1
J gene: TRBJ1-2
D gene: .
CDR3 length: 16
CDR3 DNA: TGTGCCAGCAGCCCCGACAGGGATGGCCATCCTGGTGGCTACACCTTC
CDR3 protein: CASSPDRDGHPGGYTF

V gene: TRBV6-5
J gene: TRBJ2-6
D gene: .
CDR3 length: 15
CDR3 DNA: TGTGCCAGCAGTTACGACTCCTCTGGGGCCAACGTCCTGACTTTC
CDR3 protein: CASSYDSSGANVLTF

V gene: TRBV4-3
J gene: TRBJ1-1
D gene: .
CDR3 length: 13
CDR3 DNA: TGCGCCAGCAGCAGAACAGGGAGCACTGAAGCTTTCTTT
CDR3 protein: CASSRTGSTEAFF

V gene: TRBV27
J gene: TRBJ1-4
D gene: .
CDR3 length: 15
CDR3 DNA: TGTGCCAGCAGCTTTTCCGGGGCGCTCAATGAAAAACTGTTTTTT
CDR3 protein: CASSFSGALNEKLFF

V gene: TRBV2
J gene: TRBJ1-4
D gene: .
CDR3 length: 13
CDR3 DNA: TGTGCCAGCAGTGAAGGTACGGTTGGAAAACTGTTTTTT
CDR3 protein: CASSEGTVGKLFF

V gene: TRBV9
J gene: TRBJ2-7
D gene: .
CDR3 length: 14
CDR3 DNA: TGTGCCAGCAGCGTAGAACAGGTTTCCTACGAGCAGTACTTC
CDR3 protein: CASSVEQVSYEQYF

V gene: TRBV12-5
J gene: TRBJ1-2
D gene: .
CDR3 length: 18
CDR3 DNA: TGTGCTAGTGGTTTGAGTCCCGGGACATTGAACGCGAACTATGGCTACACCTTC
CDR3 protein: CASGLSPGTLNANYGYTF

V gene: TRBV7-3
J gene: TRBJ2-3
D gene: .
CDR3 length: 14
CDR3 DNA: TGTGCCAGCAGCATCGGTAACCAGGGGGATACGCAGTATTTT
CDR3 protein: CASSIGNQGDTQYF

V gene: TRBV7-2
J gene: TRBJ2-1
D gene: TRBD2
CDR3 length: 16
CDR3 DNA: TGTGCCAGCAGCCCAGGACTAGCGGGAGGGCAAAATGAGCAGTTCTTC
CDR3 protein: CASSPGLAGGQNEQFF

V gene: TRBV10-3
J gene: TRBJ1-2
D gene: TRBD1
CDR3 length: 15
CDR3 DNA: TGTGCCATCAGGCCGGGACAGCAGATCCCCCATGGCTACACCTTC
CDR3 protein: CAIRPGQQIPHGYTF

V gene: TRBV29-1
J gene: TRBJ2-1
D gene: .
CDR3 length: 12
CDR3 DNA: TGCAGCGTTGGCCCCCCAAACAATGAGCAGTTCTTC
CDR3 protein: CSVGPPNNEQFF

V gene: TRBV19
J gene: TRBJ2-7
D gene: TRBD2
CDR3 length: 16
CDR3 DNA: TGTGCCAGTAGTATAGGCGGGGGGCAAGTGCCCTACGAGCAGTACTTC
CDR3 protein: CASSIGGGQVPYEQYF

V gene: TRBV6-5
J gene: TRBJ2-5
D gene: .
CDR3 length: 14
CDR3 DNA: TGTGCCAGCAGGGGGGGGCAGAGCCAAGAGACCCAGTACTTC
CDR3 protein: CASRGGQSQETQYF

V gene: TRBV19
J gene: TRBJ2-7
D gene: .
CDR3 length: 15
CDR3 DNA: TGTGCCAGTAGTGTTCTCCTAGGGATTACCTACGAGCAGTACTTC
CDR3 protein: CASSVLLGITYEQYF

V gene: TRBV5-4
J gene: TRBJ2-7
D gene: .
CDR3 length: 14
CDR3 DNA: TGTGCCAGCAGAAGGGACTTACTGTCCTACGAGCAGTACTTC
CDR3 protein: CASRRDLLSYEQYF